The 17 T cell receptor beta chains below come from one sample, sequenced in a study of regulatory T cells in long-lasting Graves disease (dated by TCRdb to about 2021). The time point label for this specimen denotes: newly diagnosed GD, antithyroid drugs for less than 3 months. For both TCR sequencing and RNA sequencing, RNA was extracted from PBMCs using TRIzol. Library prep was done by multiplex PCR. Sequencing was performed on an Illumina HiSeq 4000. iRepertoire HTBI primers and Arm-PCR amplification of CDR3 regions were used to construct TCR beta libraries. TCRdb took the public reads, trimmed them with fastp at Q25, ran MiXCR for clone calling and kept in-frame beta chains. Rows are combined by CDR3 protein, so each entry shows the most common genes and DNA. The sample yields roughly 560,000 distinct CDR3 sequences; 15% to 20% were counted once. Roughly 25% of the sample is in the top ten clones.

These data were also filed under a second study, of T cells in Graves' hyperthyroidism and ophthalmopathy.

Here the sequenced sample was peripheral blood mononuclear cells (PBMCs), taken at new diagnosis, from a patient treated with antithyroid drugs. The receptors originated from a woman aged 40-65 years with Graves disease. Donor details come from another sample of the same person, matched by shared clones.

This clonotype occurred many times. At one boundary the junction diverges from the germline segment, which might be a read error. The genes are TRBV5-1 and TRBJ2-7, with D possibly called TRBD1 or TRBD2 (5 bases each). The CDR3 runs 14 residues. CDR1 is SGHRS, CDR2 YFSETQ, per germline. The chain's CDR3 is CASSLGDGPYEQYF. The CDR3 coding sequence is TGTGCCAGCAGCTTGGGGGACGGACCCTACGAGCAGTACTTC.

This clonotype was detected ten times or more. The chain employs TRBV2 and TRBJ2-3; 11 bases agree with TRBD2. The V gene's germline CDR1 is SNHLY and CDR2 FYNNEI. J gave up 1 base and V 11 bases, and 8 bases lay outside the gene matches. The CDR3 is 15 residues long. CDR3 region: CAGDSGGAGTDTQYF. In nucleotides, the CDR3 is TGTGCCGGGGATAGCGGGGGGGCTGGCACAGATACGCAGTATTTT.

This clonotype came up many times. V and J are TRBV19 and TRBJ1-1; possibly TRBD1 for D (5 bases). Trimming took off 0 bases at V and 2 bases at J, with 13 bases between the two ends. The germline gives CDR1 LNHDA, CDR2 SQIVND (reference sequence). The CDR3 runs to 16 residues. As DNA, the CDR3 is TGTGCCAGTAGTATAGACTCCGACAGAGCAAACACTGAAGCTTTCTTT. It codes for CASSIDSDRANTEAFF.

The V call is TRBV3-1, the J call TRBJ2-1; tentatively, D is TRBD2 (7 bases). Trimming cost V 0 bases and J 4 bases, with 22 bases left between them. The CDR3 is 19 residues long. Germline V CDR1 and CDR2: LGHDT, YNNKEL (reference sequence). Here the CDR3 DNA reads TGTGCCAGCAGCCAAGATTGGGGATCGACGGGGGGCCGTTACAATGAGCAGTTCTTC. Protein sequence: CASSQDWGSTGGRYNEQFF.

This clonotype was observed at least ten times. The chain combines TRBV7-8 with TRBJ1-5; D uncertain. V was shortened by 7 bases and J by 0 bases, with 16 bases between the two germline ends. CDR1 and CDR2 from the germline V gene are SGHVS and FQNEAQ. The CDR3 extends over 16 amino acids. CDR3 sequence reads: CASTQGQFYSNQPQHF. CDR3 nucleotides: TGTGCCAGCACCCAAGGGCAATTTTATAGCAATCAGCCCCAGCATTTT.

A few counts support this clonotype. This chain joins TRBV5-1 and TRBJ2-2, with a weak D call TRBD2 (7 bases). Germline CDR1 reads SGHRS; CDR2 reads YFSETQ. This CDR3 has 16 residues. Trimming left V 4 bases short and J 2 bases short, with 15 bases between. This CDR3 is CASSGGAGTNTGELFF. The CDR3 DNA sequence: TGCGCCAGCAGCGGGGGGGCCGGGACAAACACCGGGGAGCTGTTTTTT.

V usage is TRBV7-2 and J usage is TRBJ1-4; D not resolved. CDR1 and CDR2 from the germline V gene are SGHTA and FQGNSA. The germline V and J ends were trimmed by 2 bases and 8 bases, with 12 bases remaining between them. CDR3 length: 14 amino acids. The CDR3 protein is CASSLLRSGEKLFF. The CDR3 DNA reads TGTGCCAGCAGCTTATTACGGTCGGGGGAAAAACTGTTTTTT.

The sample holds many counts of this clonotype. The V gene is TRBV15, the J gene TRBJ2-7; tentatively, D is TRBD1 (6 bases). This CDR3 is built from 13 residues. Germline V gene lookup returns CDR1 LNHNV and CDR2 YYDKDF (reference sequence). The V end lost 6 bases, the J end lost 3 bases, and 12 bases lay between the germline ends. In DNA, the CDR3 is TGTGCCACCAGTGAGGGACAAAACTACGAGCAGTACTTC. Encoded protein: CATSEGQNYEQYF. The variable domain in full, completed from reference TRBV15 and TRBJ2-7, reads DAMVIQNPRYQVTQFGKPVTLSCSQTLNHNVMYWYQQKSSQAPKLLFHYYDKDFNNEADTPDNFQSRRPNTSFCFLDIRSPGLGDTAMYLCATSEGQNYEQYFGPGTRLTVT.

On this clonotype: This may arise from a read error, as a much more abundant clone is one base away. The chain links TRBV5-1 to TRBJ2-7, with D possibly called TRBD1 or TRBD2 (6 bases each). V was clipped by 3 bases and J by 6 bases, with 16 bases between them. Looked up from germline, CDR1 is SGHRS and CDR2 is YFSETQ. The CDR3 runs 14 residues. The CDR3 nucleotides read TGCGCCAGCAGCTCGGAGGGGGTTCATCGCGAGCAGTACTTC. This gives the protein CASSSEGVHREQYF.

This clonotype was seen at least ten times. The chain links TRBV6-1 to TRBJ2-7; D might be TRBD2 (6 bases). Germline lookup yields CDR1 MNHNS and CDR2 SASEGT. V dropped 9 bases and J dropped 5 bases, with 17 bases sitting between them. CDR3 length: 13 residues. In DNA, the CDR3 is TGTGCCAGTTGGGAGGTTGGTAATAACGAGCAGTACTTC. Translation gives CASWEVGNNEQYF.

This chain connects TRBV9 to TRBJ1-4, with D perhaps TRBD1 (6 bases). This CDR3 is built from 15 residues. Trimming took off 3 bases at V and 7 bases at J, with 16 bases between the two ends. Looked up from germline, CDR1 is SGDLS and CDR2 is YYNGEE. The CDR3 nucleotides are TGTGCCAGCAGCGATGGGGCAGGGGATGGTGAAAAACTGTTTTTT. Translating it yields CASSDGAGDGEKLFF.

This clonotype was picked up a small number of times. This chain links TRBV2 with TRBJ1-5, with D possibly TRBD1 on 5 matching bases. The CDR3 consists of 14 residues. Germline V gives CDR1 SNHLY, CDR2 FYNNEI. V shed 4 bases and J shed 5 bases, with 12 bases lying between them. Here the CDR3 reads CASSAGEGDQPQHF. In DNA form, the CDR3 reads TGTGCCAGCAGTGCGGGGGAGGGTGATCAGCCCCAGCATTTT.

This clonotype was counted many times. J is TRBJ1-1 and V is TRBV3-1; no clear D. This CDR3 has 14 residues. Germline lookup yields CDR1 LGHDT and CDR2 YNNKEL (reference sequence). V gave up 0 bases and J gave up 1 base, with 6 bases separating them. CDR3 loop: CASSQDKGNTEAFF. In DNA, the CDR3 is TGTGCCAGCAGCCAAGATAAGGGGAACACTGAAGCTTTCTTT. Using reference TRBV3-1 and TRBJ1-1 for the parts outside the CDR3, the full variable domain is DTAVSQTPKYLVTQMGNDKSIKCEQNLGHDTMYWYKQDSKKFLKIMFSYNNKELIINETVPNRFSPKSPDKAHLNLHINSLELGDSAVYFCASSQDKGNTEAFFGQGTRLTVV.

This clonotype was detected many times. The chain uses TRBV20-1 and TRBJ2-1, with a possible D match to TRBD1 (5 bases). The CDR3 is 15 amino acids. In germline, CDR1 is DFQATT, CDR2 SNEGSKA (reference sequence). V dropped 6 bases and J dropped 6 bases, with 21 bases sitting between them. The CDR3 coding sequence is TGCAGTGCAATCCCAGACAGACTTAGGAGCAATGAGCAGTTCTTC. Translated, it gives CSAIPDRLRSNEQFF.

This clonotype was counted at least ten times. Sequence at one end of the junction differs from germline and may be a read error. V is TRBV4-1 and J is TRBJ2-7; 10 positions agree with TRBD1. The CDR3 runs to 14 residues. Germline CDR1 reads MGHRA; CDR2 reads YSYEKL. CDR3 sequence: CASTPGQGSYEQYF. DNA of the CDR3: TGTGCCAGCACACCGGGACAGGGGTCCTACGAGCAGTACTTC.

This clonotype has at least ten counts. The chain is built from TRBV12-5 and TRBJ1-1, with D maybe TRBD1 (5 bases). Trimming took off 2 bases at V and 5 bases at J, with 15 bases between the two ends. Germline-derived CDR1 and CDR2 are LGHNT and FRNRAP. The CDR3 extends over 15 amino acids. The CDR3 sequence is CASGLLRGGWTEAFF. The DNA for the CDR3 is TGTGCTAGTGGTTTGCTCCGGGGGGGGTGGACTGAAGCTTTCTTT.

As regards this clonotype: One end of the junction does not line up with germline, which may come from a read error. The rearrangement joins TRBV4-1 to TRBJ1-2; D not certain. CDR1 is MGHRA, CDR2 YSYEKL, per germline. This CDR3 comprises 14 residues. The CDR3 sequence: CASSQRSERASLGF. The CDR3 coding sequence is TGCGCCAGCAGCCAAAGGAGTGAACGGGCGTCGCTTGGATTC.